This TCR beta chain was sequenced for a study of blood T cell repertoires in COVID-19. Study-level information: Sites in the United States, Italy and Spain provided acute and convalescent COVID-19 samples.

Original data processing: Nucleated cell number was recorded as an estimate derived from reference gene primer amplification. Using immunoSEQ multiplex PCR, the repertoire was profiled, and TCRdb retains in-frame clones only, with some absent. That table gives V, J and clone size, and the DNA gave D and trimming. The data hold tens of thousands of clones, with approximately 78% observed a single time. This CDR3 has 15 amino acids. V gave up 4 bases and J gave up 5 bases; unmatched junction bases: 7. Per the germline V gene, CDR1 is LNHDA and CDR2 is SQIVND (reference sequence). The sequenced sample consisted of peripheral blood. The chain couples TRBV19 to TRBJ1-5, with 8 nucleotides matching TRBD1. This clonotype was sampled from a man between 50 and 59 years old with active or convalescent COVID-19. The CDR3, as DNA: TGTGCCAGTAGTAGCGGGACAGGCCAGGATCAGCCCCAGCATTTT. Translation gives CASSSGTGQDQPQHF.